This TCR beta chain derives from a study of identical twins. TCRdb reprocessed the 5' RACE reads with MiXCR, giving one entry per CDR3 protein. The top ten clones hold roughly 1.5% of a sample with 500,000 to 700,000 distinct CDR3 sequences, 7.1% of them seen once. This clonotype was found a few times. This CDR3 is 16 amino acids long. V dropped 5 bases and J dropped 1 base, with 18 bases sitting between them. Per the germline V gene, CDR1 is DFQATT and CDR2 is SNEGSKA (reference sequence). The sample was also reused in another study, on yellow fever vaccine responses in identical twins.

The TCR comes from a woman under 30 in good health. The J gene is TRBJ1-5, the V gene TRBV20-1; maybe TRBD1 (6 bases). The sample taken for sequencing was PBMCs. CDR3 bases: TGCAGTGCTCCCGACCCATATGACAGGAGCAATCAGCCCCAGCATTTT. This sequence encodes CSAPDPYDRSNQPQHF.